This T cell receptor (beta chain) was observed in a study of blood T cell repertoires in COVID-19. Across the study: Sample material is recorded as cDNA or gDNA derived from T cells, B-cell-depleted T cells, or PBMCs.

Per the study methods: Reference gene primer amplification gave estimated nucleated cell counts. Profiled with immunoSEQ multiplex PCR; TCRdb holds only in-frame clones, not every one. D and trimming come from the DNA, and the V and J calls and clone size come from that table. Of 150,000 to 200,000 clones listed, 85% to 90% were seen once; the top ten hold roughly 3.6%. Germline V lookup: CDR1 MNHEY, CDR2 SVGAGI. V was pared by 1 base and J by 3 bases, with 0 bases of the junction left unmatched. This CDR3 has 15 residues. The clonotype was recovered from a man in his late teens or twenties with active or convalescent COVID-19. This rearrangement joins TRBV6-5 to TRBJ2-2; TRBD1 aligns across 9 bases. The specimen sequenced was peripheral blood. CDR3 sequence reads: CASSYWDRDTGELFF. As DNA, the CDR3 is TGTGCCAGCAGTTACTGGGACAGGGACACCGGGGAGCTGTTTTTT.